This TCR beta chain was retrieved from a study of blood T cell repertoires in COVID-19. The method was immunoSEQ multiplex PCR; TCRdb's version includes in-frame clones alone and lacks a portion of them. Seen here are fewer than 150,000 clones, roughly 79% observed once, and the top ten hold roughly a tenth. This clone is a singleton in its sample. This TCR was recovered from a human donor in a cohort sampled during active COVID-19. Sequencing was carried out using peripheral blood.

The DNA of the CDR3 is TGTGCCAGCAGCCCCGACAGGGCCTGGGGCTACACCTTC. Translation gives CASSPDRAWGYTF. This chain uses TRBV12-3 or TRBV12-4 with TRBJ1-2, with 7 bases matching TRBD1. The V gene end was trimmed by 6 bases and the J gene end by 8 bases; junction bases not matched to a gene: 9. This CDR3 comprises 13 residues.